Shown below are 10 T cell receptor beta chains from a single sample sequenced in a study of CD4+ T cells in melanoma. Here immunoSEQ multiplex PCR was the method, and the copy in TCRdb shows in-frame clones only, minus some. The table shows 14,000 to 15,000 clones, with approximately 57% occurring only once. Specimen: cells from a culture (not recorded whether cultured in vitro). These receptors all come from a human donor with melanoma.

This chain's CDR3 is CASSLRDSLYEQYF. Written as DNA, the CDR3 is TGCGCCAGCAGCTTGAGGGACAGCCTATACGAGCAGTACTTC. The gene calls are TRBV5-1 and TRBJ2-7; 7 bases fit TRBD1. The junction had 5 bases not matched to a gene; V was cut back by 1 base and J by 4 bases. The CDR3 covers 14 residues. The germline V gene has CDR1 SGHRS and CDR2 YFSETQ.

A few counts support this clone. The chain links TRBV6-6 to TRBJ1-5; D may be TRBD1 (5 bases). In germline, CDR1 is MNHNY, CDR2 SVGAGI (reference sequence). This CDR3 is 13 amino acids long. V was shortened by 0 bases and J by 7 bases, with 7 bases between the two germline ends. CDR3 sequence (DNA): TGTGCCAGCAGTTACTCACCAGGGCAGCCCCAGCATTTT. Protein sequence: CASSYSPGQPQHF.

V and J are TRBV30 and TRBJ2-7; D might be TRBD1 (6 bases). Germline V gives CDR1 GTSNPN, CDR2 SVGIG (reference sequence). Trimming removed 0 bases from V and 2 bases from J, with 14 bases in between. The CDR3 is 15 residues long. CDR3 DNA sequence: TGTGCCTGGAGTGTACTCGACAGGCTACCCTACGAGCAGTACTTC. Amino acids: CAWSVLDRLPYEQYF.

This clone is medium-sized (0.01 to 0.1%) within its sample. The chain joins TRBV6-6 to TRBJ1-3; D uncertain. V was trimmed by 3 bases and J by 2 bases, leaving 8 bases between them. The CDR3 contains 14 residues. The germline gives CDR1 MNHNY, CDR2 SVGAGI (reference sequence). CDR3 amino acids: CASSYLGAGNTIYF. The CDR3, as DNA: TGTGCCAGCAGTTATTTAGGAGCTGGAAACACCATATATTTT.

V gene TRBV18 combines with J gene TRBJ2-2; a weak D match, TRBD1 (5 bases). From germline, CDR1 is KGHSH and CDR2 LQKENI. CDR3 length: 15 amino acids. The V end lost 3 bases, the J end lost 5 bases, and 13 bases lay between the germline ends. CDR3 sequence reads: CASSPQDSGTGELFF. The CDR3 nucleotides read TGTGCCAGCTCACCCCAAGACAGTGGGACCGGGGAGCTGTTTTTT. The full variable domain, completed using reference TRBV18 and TRBJ2-2, is NAGVMQNPRHLVRRRGQEARLRCSPMKGHSHVYWYRQLPEEGLKFMVYLQKENIIDESGMPKERFSAEFPKEGPSILRIQQVVRGDSAAYFCASSPQDSGTGELFFGEGSRLTVL.

This clone was seen only a few times. Germline is not matched at one junction end, which may reflect a read error. The rearrangement joins TRBV2 to TRBJ1-6; D is uncertain. The CDR3 consists of 13 residues. CDR1 SNHLY and CDR2 FYNNEI come from the germline V gene. The CDR3 loop is CASTAGYDSPLHF. The CDR3 DNA reads as TGTGCCAGCACGGCTGGCTATGATTCACCCCTCCACTTT.

The chain links TRBV9 to TRBJ1-2; D remains unclear. CDR1 and CDR2 from the germline V gene are SGDLS and YYNGEE. Trimming removed 4 bases from V and 3 bases from J, with 16 bases in between. The CDR3 runs to 15 residues. CDR3 protein: CASSPYVRQHYGYTF. As DNA, the CDR3 is TGTGCCAGCAGCCCCTACGTCAGGCAGCACTATGGCTACACCTTC.

The chain joins TRBV5-1 to TRBJ2-7, with D possibly being TRBD1 or TRBD2 (5 bases each). Between the trimmed V and J ends, which lost 4 bases and 0 bases, there was a span of 14 bases. CDR3 length: 15 residues. The germline gives CDR1 SGHRS, CDR2 YFSETQ. CDR3 sequence: CASSAQGPSSYEQYF. As DNA, the CDR3 is TGCGCCAGCAGCGCGCAGGGACCCAGCTCCTACGAGCAGTACTTC.

The chain links TRBV15 to TRBJ2-7; D is perhaps TRBD1 (5 bases). With 0 bases removed from V and 0 bases from J, the gap between germline ends came to 15 bases. Looked up from germline, CDR1 is LNHNV and CDR2 is YYDKDF (reference sequence). CDR3 length: 17 residues. The DNA for the CDR3 is TGTGCCACCAGCAGAGATGGAGTAGGAGACAGCTCCTACGAGCAGTACTTC. Its translation is CATSRDGVGDSSYEQYF.

The rearrangement uses TRBV7-9 and TRBJ1-1; D is undetermined. Between the trimmed V and J ends, which lost 5 bases and 0 bases, there was a span of 19 bases. This CDR3 contains 17 residues. Germline V CDR1 and CDR2: SEHNR, FQNEAQ (reference sequence). The CDR3 reads CASSPWSAAAMNTEAFF. The CDR3 DNA reads TGTGCCAGCAGCCCCTGGTCGGCAGCTGCTATGAACACTGAAGCTTTCTTT.